These T cell receptor beta chains were read from a single sample in a study of CD8 T cells in Susac syndrome. TCRdb independently ran MiXCR on the immunoSEQ multiplex PCR reads; one entry per CDR3 protein. The table shows about 25,000 distinct CDR3 sequences, with about 95% occurring only once. Sequenced material: CD8+ T cells from PBMCs. These receptors all come from a human donor in good health. Both conserved end residues are part of each CDR3. Each record gives: J gene, clone size, V gene, D gene, CDR3 protein, CDR3 DNA. The D gene is left open where the match is weak. The size entry is marked missing in some rows and otherwise reads once, few, many or a size class.

j_gene: TRBJ2-3; abundance: NA; v_gene: TRBV12-3/TRBV12-4; d_gene: TRBD2; CDR3aa: CASSPRGLAATDTQYF; CDR3nt: TGTGCCAGCAGTCCCAGGGGACTAGCGGCCACAGATACGCAGTATTTT
j_gene: TRBJ2-1; abundance: NA; v_gene: TRBV4-3; d_gene: TRBD2; CDR3aa: CASSQEGSGGYYEQFF; CDR3nt: TGCGCCAGCAGCCAAGAAGGTAGCGGGGGATACTATGAGCAGTTCTTC
j_gene: TRBJ2-7; abundance: NA; v_gene: TRBV27; d_gene: TRBD1; CDR3aa: CASSRQGSEQYF; CDR3nt: TGTGCCAGCAGTCGACAGGGGAGCGAGCAGTACTTC
j_gene: TRBJ1-6; abundance: NA; v_gene: TRBV4-3; d_gene: NA; CDR3aa: CASSQEQEHSPLHF; CDR3nt: TGCGCCAGCAGCCAAGAACAGGAGCATTCACCCCTCCACTTT
j_gene: TRBJ2-7; abundance: NA; v_gene: TRBV7-9; d_gene: TRBD2; CDR3aa: CASSDPSSGGAQSYEQYF; CDR3nt: TGTGCCAGCAGTGACCCCTCCAGCGGGGGGGCCCAATCCTACGAGCAGTACTTC
j_gene: TRBJ2-7; abundance: NA; v_gene: TRBV2; d_gene: TRBD2; CDR3aa: CASSWTSGQQGYF; CDR3nt: TGTGCCAGCAGTTGGACTAGCGGGCAACAGGGATACTTC
j_gene: TRBJ2-6; abundance: NA; v_gene: TRBV7-8; d_gene: NA; CDR3aa: CASSFTDQAGIPSGANVLTF; CDR3nt: TGTGCCAGCAGCTTCACGGACCAGGCCGGGATACCCTCTGGGGCCAACGTCCTGACTTTC
j_gene: TRBJ1-2; abundance: NA; v_gene: TRBV7-2; d_gene: NA; CDR3aa: CASSLRRAGGYTF; CDR3nt: TGTGCCAGCAGCTTAAGGAGGGCAGGCGGCTACACCTTC
j_gene: TRBJ2-1; abundance: NA; v_gene: TRBV5-4; d_gene: TRBD1; CDR3aa: CASTRYRGNNEQFF; CDR3nt: TGTGCCAGCACCAGGTACAGGGGCAACAATGAGCAGTTCTTC
j_gene: TRBJ2-7; abundance: NA; v_gene: TRBV7-2; d_gene: NA; CDR3aa: CASSLAPGTAAYEQYF; CDR3nt: TGTGCCAGCAGCCTCGCCCCCGGGACTGCAGCCTACGAGCAGTACTTC
j_gene: TRBJ2-3; abundance: once; v_gene: TRBV2; d_gene: NA; CDR3aa: CASSEALNTQYF; CDR3nt: TGTGCCAGCAGTGAAGCGCTGAATACGCAGTATTTT
j_gene: TRBJ2-7; abundance: NA; v_gene: TRBV27; d_gene: NA; CDR3aa: CASSSSGTGTYEQYF; CDR3nt: TGTGCCAGCAGTTCCTCCGGGACGGGGACCTACGAGCAGTACTTC
j_gene: TRBJ2-1; abundance: NA; v_gene: TRBV6-2/TRBV6-3; d_gene: TRBD2; CDR3aa: CASSTSGGFLKQFF; CDR3nt: TGTGCCAGCTCAACAAGCGGGGGTTTCCTGAAGCAGTTCTTC
j_gene: TRBJ2-7; abundance: NA; v_gene: TRBV7-9; d_gene: TRBD1; CDR3aa: CASSFQTVRGLREQYF; CDR3nt: TGTGCCAGCAGCTTCCAGACCGTCAGGGGGTTGCGCGAGCAGTACTTC
j_gene: TRBJ1-5; abundance: NA; v_gene: TRBV29-1; d_gene: TRBD1; CDR3aa: CSVLFPGQGANQPQHF; CDR3nt: TGCAGCGTTTTATTTCCGGGACAGGGCGCCAATCAGCCCCAGCATTTT
j_gene: TRBJ2-7; abundance: once; v_gene: TRBV7-9; d_gene: TRBD1; CDR3aa: CASSSTDRVYEQYF; CDR3nt: TGTGCCAGCAGCTCCACGGACAGGGTCTACGAGCAGTACTTC
j_gene: TRBJ1-2; abundance: once; v_gene: TRBV12-3/TRBV12-4; d_gene: NA; CDR3aa: CASHSGNRPNYGYTF; CDR3nt: TGTGCCAGCCACAGTGGGAACCGCCCAAACTATGGCTACACCTTC
j_gene: TRBJ1-5; abundance: NA; v_gene: TRBV15; d_gene: NA; CDR3aa: CATSRAETYSNQPQHF; CDR3nt: TGTGCCACCAGCAGAGCGGAGACTTATAGCAATCAGCCCCAGCATTTT
j_gene: TRBJ2-1; abundance: NA; v_gene: TRBV4-3; d_gene: NA; CDR3aa: CASSQEDQGYNEQFF; CDR3nt: TGCGCCAGCAGCCAAGAAGACCAGGGTTACAATGAGCAGTTCTTC
j_gene: TRBJ1-2; abundance: NA; v_gene: TRBV6-5; d_gene: NA; CDR3aa: CATKGQTFNYGYTF; CDR3nt: TGTGCCACCAAGGGACAAACCTTTAACTATGGCTACACCTTC
j_gene: TRBJ1-1; abundance: NA; v_gene: TRBV7-9; d_gene: NA; CDR3aa: CASSLEGQQNTEAFF; CDR3nt: TGTGCCAGCAGCTTAGAAGGACAGCAGAACACTGAAGCTTTCTTT
j_gene: TRBJ1-1; abundance: NA; v_gene: TRBV7-2; d_gene: NA; CDR3aa: CASSLVAGKGETEAFF; CDR3nt: TGTGCCAGCAGCTTAGTCGCAGGGAAGGGGGAGACTGAAGCTTTCTTT
j_gene: TRBJ1-1; abundance: NA; v_gene: TRBV27; d_gene: NA; CDR3aa: CASRPGTPIGDTEAFF; CDR3nt: TGTGCCAGCAGGCCCGGGACCCCCATAGGGGACACTGAAGCTTTCTTT
j_gene: TRBJ1-5; abundance: NA; v_gene: TRBV20-1; d_gene: NA; CDR3aa: CSASMSTDYSNQPQHF; CDR3nt: TGCAGTGCTAGTATGTCGACAGACTATAGCAATCAGCCCCAGCATTTT
j_gene: TRBJ1-2; abundance: NA; v_gene: TRBV3-1; d_gene: NA; CDR3aa: CASSPGPGYGYTF; CDR3nt: TGTGCCAGCTCACCGGGCCCCGGGTATGGCTACACCTTC
j_gene: TRBJ1-1; abundance: NA; v_gene: TRBV6-2/TRBV6-3; d_gene: NA; CDR3aa: CASRSSGTQNTEAFF; CDR3nt: TGTGCCAGCAGATCTTCCGGGACACAGAACACTGAAGCTTTCTTT
j_gene: TRBJ2-7; abundance: NA; v_gene: TRBV28; d_gene: NA; CDR3aa: CASSLPQTGTASYEQYFGRHEQYF; CDR3nt: NA
j_gene: TRBJ2-2; abundance: NA; v_gene: TRBV5-1; d_gene: NA; CDR3aa: CASRSETALIGELFF; CDR3nt: TGCGCCAGCAGGTCCGAGACAGCTTTAATCGGGGAGCTGTTTTTT
j_gene: TRBJ2-5; abundance: NA; v_gene: TRBV7-9; d_gene: NA; CDR3aa: CASSPIRETQYF; CDR3nt: TGTGCCAGCAGCCCCATTCGGGAGACCCAGTACTTC
j_gene: TRBJ2-5; abundance: NA; v_gene: TRBV20-1; d_gene: TRBD1; CDR3aa: CSARARGTAIRQETQYF; CDR3nt: TGCAGTGCTAGAGCCAGAGGGACAGCGATAAGGCAAGAGACCCAGTACTTC
j_gene: TRBJ2-3; abundance: NA; v_gene: TRBV7-8; d_gene: NA; CDR3aa: CASSPRRGPGGTDTQYF; CDR3nt: TGTGCCAGCAGCCCGAGACGGGGGCCCGGTGGCACAGATACGCAGTATTTT
j_gene: TRBJ2-3; abundance: NA; v_gene: TRBV12-3/TRBV12-4; d_gene: NA; CDR3aa: CASSRRPGEADTQYF; CDR3nt: TGTGCCAGCAGCCGAAGACCAGGGGAGGCAGATACGCAGTATTTT
j_gene: TRBJ1-2; abundance: NA; v_gene: TRBV13; d_gene: NA; CDR3aa: CASSETNSNYGYTF; CDR3nt: TGTGCCAGCAGCGAGACAAATTCTAACTATGGCTACACCTTC
j_gene: TRBJ1-1; abundance: NA; v_gene: TRBV20-1; d_gene: NA; CDR3aa: CSARPIPPTQNTEAFF; CDR3nt: TGCAGTGCTAGACCTATCCCCCCGACCCAGAACACTGAAGCTTTCTTT
j_gene: TRBJ2-7; abundance: NA; v_gene: TRBV23-1; d_gene: TRBD1; CDR3aa: CAYRDRDEQYF; CDR3nt: TGCGCCTACCGGGACAGGGACGAGCAGTACTTC
j_gene: TRBJ1-5; abundance: once; v_gene: TRBV12-3/TRBV12-4; d_gene: NA; CDR3aa: CASSPAGGLYQPQHF; CDR3nt: TGTGCCAGCAGTCCCGCGGGGGGACTATATCAGCCCCAGCATTTT
j_gene: TRBJ1-5; abundance: once; v_gene: TRBV13; d_gene: NA; CDR3aa: CASSFGRAQPQHF; CDR3nt: TGTGCCAGCAGTTTTGGGCGGGCCCAGCCCCAGCATTTT
j_gene: TRBJ2-1; abundance: NA; v_gene: TRBV6-1; d_gene: NA; CDR3aa: CASSEGQGGNEQFF; CDR3nt: TGTGCCAGCAGTGAGGGCCAGGGAGGCAATGAGCAGTTCTTC
j_gene: TRBJ2-7; abundance: NA; v_gene: TRBV19; d_gene: NA; CDR3aa: CASSMAGQFSEQYF; CDR3nt: TGTGCCAGTAGTATGGCGGGACAATTTAGCGAGCAGTACTTC
j_gene: TRBJ1-1; abundance: NA; v_gene: TRBV12-3/TRBV12-4; d_gene: NA; CDR3aa: CASRQRESRTEAFF; CDR3nt: TGTGCCAGCAGGCAAAGGGAATCTAGGACTGAAGCTTTCTTT
j_gene: TRBJ2-1; abundance: NA; v_gene: TRBV12-5; d_gene: NA; CDR3aa: CASGLDNYNEQFF; CDR3nt: TGTGCTAGTGGACTCGACAACTACAATGAGCAGTTCTTC
j_gene: TRBJ2-7; abundance: NA; v_gene: TRBV7-9; d_gene: NA; CDR3aa: CASSSLRVADYEQYF; CDR3nt: TGTGCCAGCAGCTCCTTAAGGGTGGCAGATTACGAGCAGTACTTC
j_gene: TRBJ2-1; abundance: NA; v_gene: TRBV7-8; d_gene: NA; CDR3aa: CASREDDNEQFF; CDR3nt: TGTGCCAGCAGAGAAGATGACAATGAGCAGTTCTTC
j_gene: TRBJ1-5; abundance: NA; v_gene: TRBV7-9; d_gene: TRBD1; CDR3aa: CASSLAGTGLVNQPQHF; CDR3nt: TGTGCCAGCAGCTTAGCCGGGACAGGGTTGGTCAATCAGCCCCAGCATTTT
j_gene: TRBJ2-1; abundance: NA; v_gene: TRBV20-1; d_gene: TRBD2; CDR3aa: CSCGGANNEQFF; CDR3nt: TGCAGTTGCGGGGGGGCCAACAATGAGCAGTTCTTC
j_gene: TRBJ2-4; abundance: few; v_gene: TRBV24-1; d_gene: NA; CDR3aa: CATSDLGYIAKNIQYF; CDR3nt: TGTGCCACCAGTGATTTGGGATACATAGCCAAAAACATTCAGTACTTC
j_gene: TRBJ1-5; abundance: NA; v_gene: TRBV19; d_gene: NA; CDR3aa: CASSIGDQAQHF; CDR3nt: TGTGCCAGTAGTATTGGGGACCAGGCGCAGCATTTT
j_gene: TRBJ2-7; abundance: NA; v_gene: TRBV12-3/TRBV12-4; d_gene: TRBD2; CDR3aa: CASSLGSGAPLLEQYF; CDR3nt: TGTGCCAGCAGTTTAGGGAGCGGGGCCCCACTTCTCGAGCAGTACTTC
j_gene: TRBJ2-3; abundance: NA; v_gene: TRBV7-9; d_gene: NA; CDR3aa: CASSPGPTDTQYF; CDR3nt: TGTGCCAGCAGCCCCGGACCCACAGATACGCAGTATTTT
j_gene: TRBJ2-1; abundance: NA; v_gene: TRBV12-5; d_gene: TRBD2; CDR3aa: CASDPRTSGDNEQFF; CDR3nt: TGTGCTAGTGATCCTCGGACTAGCGGGGATAATGAGCAGTTCTTC
j_gene: TRBJ2-3; abundance: NA; v_gene: TRBV25-1; d_gene: NA; CDR3aa: CASSESPLSFSTDTQYF; CDR3nt: TGTGCCAGCAGTGAATCCCCCCTGAGCTTTAGCACAGATACGCAGTATTTT
j_gene: TRBJ2-1; abundance: NA; v_gene: TRBV7-9; d_gene: TRBD2; CDR3aa: CASSPGTSGVGQFF; CDR3nt: TGTGCCAGCAGCCCCGGGACTAGCGGGGTCGGTCAGTTCTTC
j_gene: TRBJ1-1; abundance: NA; v_gene: TRBV7-6; d_gene: NA; CDR3aa: CASSLDRNTEAFF; CDR3nt: TGTGCCAGCAGCTTAGACAGGAACACTGAAGCTTTCTTT